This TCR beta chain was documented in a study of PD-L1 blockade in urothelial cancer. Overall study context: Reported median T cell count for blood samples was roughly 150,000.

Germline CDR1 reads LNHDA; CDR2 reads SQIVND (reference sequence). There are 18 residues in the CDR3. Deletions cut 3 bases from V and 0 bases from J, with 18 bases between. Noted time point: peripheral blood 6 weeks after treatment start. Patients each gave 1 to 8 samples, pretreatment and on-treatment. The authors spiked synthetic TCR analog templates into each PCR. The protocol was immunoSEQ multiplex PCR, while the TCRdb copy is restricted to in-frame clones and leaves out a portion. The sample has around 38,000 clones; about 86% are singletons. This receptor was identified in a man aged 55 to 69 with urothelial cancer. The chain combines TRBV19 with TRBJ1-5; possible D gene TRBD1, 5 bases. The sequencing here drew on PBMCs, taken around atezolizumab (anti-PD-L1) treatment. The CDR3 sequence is CASSIFQGLQLSNQPQHF. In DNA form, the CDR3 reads TGTGCCAGTAGTATTTTTCAGGGTCTGCAACTTAGCAATCAGCCCCAGCATTTT.